These T cell receptor beta chains were read from a single sample in a study of blood T cell repertoires in COVID-19. Sequenced by immunoSEQ multiplex PCR; TCRdb stores in-frame clones only, minus some. The table has around 160,000 clones, about 86% seen once. What was sequenced was peripheral blood. These receptors came from a man between 18 and 35 years old with acute or convalescent COVID-19. The conserved cysteine and the conserved F or W are not part of the CDR3 here. A row's size may be missing; if present it is once, few, many or a size class.

.	TRBV18	ASSPGTDGNTIY
.	TRBV19	ASSITGGLYGYT
.	TRBV5-1	ASSVDRMNTEAF
.	TRBV6-5	ASSYSHSSNQPQH
.	TRBV6-2/TRBV6-3	ASSPLDRIDGYT
once	TRBV19	ASSTFARGAFQPQH
few	TRBV24-1	ATSDVGTVGAF
.	TRBV18	ASSPRGQGSMNTEAF
.	TRBV6-4	ASRHGQGKRTDTQY
many	TRBV28	ASSLGRGAAQGYSNQPQH
.	TRBV4-2	ASSQQDTSYEQY
.	TRBV18	ASSQVTGAAETQY
once	TRBV14	ASSQDLALAETQY
.	TRBV30	ACAPGTNEKLF
.	TRBV19	ASSADSNEQF
.	TRBV5-1	ASRTGNEAETQY
.	TRBV29-1	SAERRGGLGNEQF
.	TRBV2	ASSARVVGNTIY
.	TRBV2	ASSRTGTNEKLF
.	TRBV9	ASSTDTGHTEAF
.	TRBV7-2	ASSPEVNNEQF
.	TRBV19	ASSITGYPSPLH
.	TRBV6-4	ARSGGRGLNTGELF
.	TRBV19	ASNQGGQPQH
.	TRBV28	ASSFRGNSGNTIY
.	TRBV25-1	ASAFRTEAF
.	TRBV30	AWDPGQGSGNSPLH